What follows describes a single TCR beta chain. Its cognate antigen is unknown. Time point described: week 35, safety follow-up. Vaccination comprised doses that each held 300 ug of mutant IDH1 20-mer peptide, plus topical imiquimod. Each astrocytoma in the donors was new, WHO grade 3 or 4, IDH1-mutant and ATRX-lost. The ends lost 4 bases at V and 7 bases at J; junction bases unmatched: 4. Per germline, CDR1 SGDLS and CDR2 YYNGEE. The CDR3 has 14 residues. The data were produced by immunoSEQ multiplex PCR, yet TCRdb's version contains in-frame clones alone and is incomplete. The table lists 31,000 or so clones, roughly 80% of them singletons. The data stem from a study of a mutant IDH1 vaccine in newly diagnosed glioma. As for the study in general: With temozolomide cycles, or 4-6 weeks after radiotherapy alone, vaccination was started. Patients were pretreated with radiotherapy, temozolomide, or both, mostly both.

The starting material was PBMCs, obtained from a glioma patient whose treatment included an IDH1 peptide vaccine. This TCR came from a man aged 30-40 years with glioma. The rearrangement joins TRBV9 to TRBJ1-4; the match to TRBD1 covers 10 bases. The CDR3 DNA follows: TGTGCCAGCAGCTTGGACAGGGGGTTTGAAAAACTGTTTTTT. Translated: CASSLDRGFEKLFF.